Listed below are T cell receptor beta chains from one sample, sequenced in a study of T cell repertoires in cytomegalovirus infection. One entry per CDR3 protein results from TCRdb running MiXCR on the reads. The table lists fewer than 400,000 distinct CDR3 sequences, 15% to 20% of them singletons. The specimen sequenced was PBMCs. These receptors were obtained from a human donor in good health (CMV status not recorded). Some clones in this sample may be carry-over from other donors' samples. The CDR3 runs from the conserved cysteine through the conserved F or W. A D gene is named only where the DNA matches it firmly. Where a row states a size, it is once, few, many or the class of an expanded clone; other rows omit it.

J gene	clone size	D gene	V gene	CDR3 DNA	CDR3 protein
TRBJ1-4	-	TRBD1	TRBV12-3/TRBV12-4	TGTGCCAGCGACACCAGGGGGACTAATGAAAAACTGTTTTTT	CASDTRGTNEKLFF
TRBJ1-1	-	-	TRBV4-2	TGTGCCAGCAGCCAGAATTCAGGGGACACTGAAGCTTTCTTT	CASSQNSGDTEAFF
TRBJ2-5	few	TRBD1	TRBV20-1	TGCAGCGAGGGGACAGAAAAAAAGGAGACCCAGTACTTC	CSEGTEKKETQYF
TRBJ2-3	-	TRBD2	TRBV11-2	TGTGCCAGCAGCTTGAGGTTCAGCGGGGGATATGCTAGCACAGATACGCAGTATTTT	CASSLRFSGGYASTDTQYF
TRBJ2-1	-	TRBD2	TRBV14	TGTGCCAGCAGCCAGAAGTTGGGGACTAGCGGCCACAATGAGCAGTTCTTC	CASSQKLGTSGHNEQFF
TRBJ2-7	many	TRBD2	TRBV11-2	TGTGCCAGCAGCGGGAAGACTAGCGGATCCTACGAGCAGTACTTC	CASSGKTSGSYEQYF
TRBJ2-3	many	-	TRBV5-6	TGTGCCAGCAGCTTGAGACAGGCCTACACAGATACGCAGTATTTT	CASSLRQAYTDTQYF
TRBJ2-5	-	TRBD2	TRBV10-3	TGTGCCATCAGCCTAGCGGGGGAGAACCAAGAGACCCAGTACTTC	CAISLAGENQETQYF
TRBJ1-3	few	-	TRBV7-2	TGTGCCAGCAGCTTAAGGCGGGGTTCTGGAAACACCATATATTTT	CASSLRRGSGNTIYF
TRBJ2-7	many	-	TRBV18	TGTGCCAGCTCACCGGCAGGCCCCTACGTTGAGCAGTACTTC	CASSPAGPYVEQYF
TRBJ1-1	-	-	TRBV7-9	TGTGCCAGCAGCTTAGGTGTCACTGAAGCTTTCTTT	CASSLGVTEAFF
TRBJ2-5	many	-	TRBV4-1	TGCGCCAGCAGCCGAAACGAAGAGACCCAGTACTTC	CASSRNEETQYF
TRBJ2-3	-	TRBD2	TRBV2	TGTGCCAGCAGTGAACGCGGCGGGAGGGGGGCAGATACGCAGTATTTT	CASSERGGRGADTQYF
TRBJ2-3	-	TRBD2	TRBV28	TGTGCCAGCATAAGCGGGAGCGGAATTTCAGATACGCAGTATTTT	CASISGSGISDTQYF
TRBJ1-1	-	-	TRBV6-2/TRBV6-3	TGTGCCAGCAGTTACCCCTTATTGAACACTGAAGCTTTCTTT	CASSYPLLNTEAFF
TRBJ2-4	few	TRBD2	TRBV20-1	TGCAGTGCTAGAGATTGGGGACAGACTAGCGGGATAGCCAAAAACATTCAGTACTTC	CSARDWGQTSGIAKNIQYF
TRBJ2-3	many	-	TRBV11-2	TGTGCCAGCAGCCCCCCTAACACAGATACGCAGTATTTT	CASSPPNTDTQYF
TRBJ1-2	few	-	TRBV19	TGTGCCAGTATTCCGGTGACAGGTGCGCGACATGGCTACACCTTC	CASIPVTGARHGYTF
TRBJ1-2	few	-	TRBV2	TGTGCCAGCAGTGATTTGGGTTTCGCCTATGGCTACACCTTC	CASSDLGFAYGYTF
TRBJ2-5	-	-	TRBV20-1	TGCAGTGCTAGAGCGAACAGGTTCGGCGAGACCCAGTACTTC	CSARANRFGETQYF
TRBJ2-2	few	-	TRBV18	TGTGCCAGCTCACCGGCCAGGGCCGGGGAGCTGTTTTTT	CASSPARAGELFF
TRBJ2-5	many	-	TRBV6-1	TGTGCCAGCAGCCGGGACATACTAGAAGAGACCCAGTACTTC	CASSRDILEETQYF
TRBJ1-2	many	TRBD1	TRBV7-2	TGTGCCAGCAGCTCAAACAGGGGAGGTATAGGTGGCTACACCTTC	CASSSNRGGIGGYTF
TRBJ2-5	-	-	TRBV13	TGTGCCAGCAGCGAATACACGGCGCGTAAAGAGACCCAGTACTTC	CASSEYTARKETQYF
TRBJ2-7	-	TRBD1	TRBV12-3/TRBV12-4	TGTGCCAGCAGTTTACCAGGGGGCTACTACGAGCAGTACTTC	CASSLPGGYYEQYF
TRBJ1-1	many	-	TRBV7-2	TGTGCCAGCAGCTTAATGGGGCAGGGTTACACTGAAGCTTTCTTT	CASSLMGQGYTEAFF
TRBJ2-1	many	-	TRBV11-2	TGTGCCAGCAGGACCGTCTCGGGGCGGTCCTACAATGAGCAGTTCTTC	CASRTVSGRSYNEQFF
TRBJ2-7	many	TRBD2	TRBV7-2	TGTGCCAGCAGCTTAGAGGCGGGAGGGCGGGGCGAGCAGTACTTC	CASSLEAGGRGEQYF